Listed here are 12 T cell receptor beta chains from one sample, sequenced in a study of T-cell reconstitution after alpha-beta-depleted transplantation in children. Unique molecular identifiers were used in preparing the TCRbeta library. From the PCR reads, TCRdb called clonotypes with MiXCR, one entry per CDR3 protein. The table lists about 220,000 distinct CDR3 sequences, roughly 18% of them singletons. Sequencing was performed on PBMCs, mostly from graft donor cells, taken 360 days after TCRalphabeta/CD19-depleted stem cell transplant. The receptors derive from a male patient aged 2-9 years who had a stem cell transplant for acute lymphoblastic leukemia, so the T cells may come from the graft donor.

This clonotype was seen repeatedly, ten times or more. The J gene is TRBJ1-1, the V gene TRBV28; D gene uncertain. The CDR3 totals 13 residues. Trimming left V 10 bases short and J 0 bases short, with 12 bases between. Germline CDR1 reads MDHEN; CDR2 reads SYDVKM. CDR3 loop: CAISPQLNTEAFF. The CDR3 DNA reads TGTGCCATCTCACCACAGTTGAACACTGAAGCTTTCTTT.

This clonotype was detected ten times or more. The chain has TRBV29-1 and TRBJ2-5; 8 bases map to TRBD1. Losses at the gene ends were 8 bases for V and 1 base for J; bases not matched to a gene: 6. Germline V gene data show CDR1 as SQVTM and CDR2 as ANQGSEA. CDR3 length equals 13 residues. CDR3 sequence: CSTRRGPQETQYF. Here the CDR3 DNA reads TGCAGCACCCGCAGGGGGCCCCAAGAGACCCAGTACTTC.

There are a few counts of this clonotype. The CDR3 protein is CASRVGDTSLNNEQFF. As DNA, the CDR3 is TGTGCCAGCAGGGTCGGGGACACCTCGTTAAACAATGAGCAGTTCTTC. J is TRBJ2-1 and V is TRBV28; possible D gene TRBD1, 6 bases. V lost 6 bases and J lost 5, with 20 bases in between. The CDR3 loop spans 16 amino acids. Germline V gene lookup returns CDR1 MDHEN and CDR2 SYDVKM.

The table lists this clonotype with a few counts. The chain uses TRBV7-2 and TRBJ1-5; tentative D call: TRBD1 (5 bases). CDR3 size: 13 residues. Deletions cut 6 bases from V and 5 bases from J, with 11 bases between. CDR1 and CDR2 from the germline V gene are SGHTA and FQGNSA. CDR3 residues: CASSQQEDQPQHF. The CDR3 bases are TGTGCCAGCAGTCAACAGGAAGATCAGCCCCAGCATTTT.

For the CDR3, the DNA is TGTGCCAGCAGGTGGACAGGGGTCTACGAGCAGTACTTC. Translating it yields CASRWTGVYEQYF. The chain has TRBV28 and TRBJ2-7, with TRBD1 identical over 9 bases. The junction had 3 bases not matched to a gene; V was cut back by 6 bases and J by 3 bases. Germline V CDR1 and CDR2: MDHEN, SYDVKM. The CDR3 consists of 13 residues.

This sequence joins TRBV4-1 and TRBJ2-5; 9 bases are shared with TRBD1. The V and J ends lost 0 bases and 6 bases, in that order; junction bases with no gene match: 14. The CDR3 runs to 18 residues. The germline gives CDR1 MGHRA, CDR2 YSYEKL. The CDR3 sequence is CASSQDLQGAIRIKTQYF. The CDR3 coding sequence is TGCGCCAGCAGCCAAGATTTACAGGGGGCTATAAGAATTAAGACCCAGTACTTC.

This chain uses TRBV6-2 or TRBV6-3 with TRBJ2-3; D possibly corresponds to TRBD1 (5 bases). The V and J ends lost 6 bases and 11 bases respectively, with 15 bases between them. CDR1 is MNHEY, CDR2 SVGEGT, per germline. This CDR3 has 12 residues. CDR3 loop: CASSPQGMGQYF. CDR3 in DNA: TGTGCCAGCAGCCCGCAGGGAATGGGGCAGTATTTT.

The CDR3 DNA follows: TGTGCCAGCAGCCAGGAGGGGCCACTTCCAGATACGCAGTATTTT. Its protein product is CASSQEGPLPDTQYF. The rearrangement links TRBV7-2 to TRBJ2-3, with D maybe TRBD2 (6 bases). The CDR3 covers 15 residues. Germline-derived CDR1 and CDR2 are SGHTA and FQGNSA. Trimming took off 5 bases at V and 4 bases at J, with 16 bases between the two ends.

The chain recombines TRBV6-5 with TRBJ2-7; D possibly matches TRBD1 or TRBD2 (6 bases each). Germline V gene lookup returns CDR1 MNHEY and CDR2 SVGAGI. CDR3 length equals 14 residues. V lost 0 bases and J lost 5, with 11 bases in between. CDR3 DNA: TGTGCCAGCAGTTACTCCCGGGGGCGAAACGAGCAGTACTTC. Encoded protein: CASSYSRGRNEQYF.

This clonotype has more than one count but fewer than ten. The chain has TRBV24-1 and TRBJ2-3, with D unresolved. Germline lookup yields CDR1 KGHDR and CDR2 SFDVKD. Trimming shortened V by 0 bases and J by 0 bases, and 6 bases separated the two germline ends. The CDR3 runs 15 residues. CDR3 sequence: CATSDLKVSTDTQYF. In DNA, the CDR3 is TGTGCCACCAGTGATTTGAAGGTTAGCACAGATACGCAGTATTTT.

The rearrangement uses TRBV18 and TRBJ2-3; 7 positions agree with TRBD1. CDR1 is KGHSH, CDR2 LQKENI, per germline. V was pared by 8 bases and J by 0 bases, with 8 bases of the junction left unmatched. The CDR3 extends over 15 amino acids. CDR3 nucleotide sequence: TGTGCCAGCACTCGGACAGGTACGAGCACAGATACGCAGTATTTT. This encodes CASTRTGTSTDTQYF.

CDR3 sequence: CASSPIPGTGNHEQFF. As DNA, the CDR3 is TGCGCCAGCAGCCCAATCCCCGGGACAGGGAACCATGAGCAGTTCTTC. The rearrangement joins TRBV5-1 to TRBJ2-1, with 9 bases lining up with TRBD1. The CDR3 runs 16 residues. Germline-derived CDR1 and CDR2 are SGHRS and YFSETQ. The junction had 13 bases not matched to a gene; V was cut back by 4 bases and J by 8 bases. Full variable domain (missing parts from reference TRBV5-1 and TRBJ2-1): KAGVTQTPRYLIKTRGQQVTLSCSPISGHRSVSWYQQTPGQGLQFLFEYFSETQRNKGNFPGRFSGRQFSNSRSEMNVSTLELGDSALYLCASSPIPGTGNHEQFFGPGTRLTVL.